Sequencing of this TCR beta chain was carried out in a study of T-cell memory formation after mild COVID-19. This clonotype occurred a few times. Germline CDR1 is SGHRS and CDR2 is YFSETQ. CDR3 length equals 12 residues. V was pared by 0 bases and J by 10 bases, with 10 bases between. One entry per CDR3 protein results from TCRdb running MiXCR on the 5' RACE reads. Of 55,000 to 65,000 distinct CDR3 sequences listed, around a tenth are singletons. This receptor was obtained from a young man who had mild COVID-19 (a few samples of this study predate the infection). Cell type and time point are not known. This chain uses TRBV5-1 with TRBJ2-5; D uncertain. Specimen: PBMCs or a T cell subset sorted from them (not recorded which). The DNA for the CDR3 is TGCGCCAGCAGCTTGGAGCGTTGGGTCCAGTACTTC. Amino acids: CASSLERWVQYF.